This TCR beta chain was sequenced in a study of blood T cell repertoires in COVID-19. Study overall: Researchers got acute and convalescent COVID-19 samples from the United States, Italy and Spain. PBMCs, B-cell-depleted T cells, or T cells provided the cDNA or gDNA that made up the material.

Per the study methods: How many nucleated cells were present was estimated from reference gene primer amplification. The repertoire was sequenced with immunoSEQ multiplex PCR; TCRdb's copy has only in-frame clones and lacks some. V, J and clone size are taken as reported in that table, and D and trimming were inferred from the DNA itself. The data hold 30,000 or so clones, with about 86% observed a single time. V shed 6 bases and J 6 bases; nucleotides not matched to a gene: 10. Germline CDR1 and CDR2: MNHEY and SVGAGI. CDR3 length: 15 amino acids. The chain joins TRBV6-5 to TRBJ2-7, with 11 bases identical to TRBD2. This TCR was sampled from a human donor with active COVID-19. The donor label of this sample is uncertain. Sequencing used peripheral blood. CDR3 nucleotide sequence: TGTGCCAGCAGGTACCTAGCGGGAGGATCTAGCGAGCAGTACTTC. This translates into CASRYLAGGSSEQYF.